This T cell receptor (beta chain) was identified in a study of tumor T cells in aggressive B-cell lymphoma. This CDR3 region has 15 residues. CDR1 is SGDLS and CDR2 is YYNGEE in the germline V gene. Losses at the gene ends were 3 bases for V and 5 bases for J; bases not matched to a gene: 5. Here immunoSEQ multiplex PCR was the method, and the copy in TCRdb shows in-frame clones only, minus some. The sample contains about 7,900 clones, approximately 80% of which appear only once. The genes are TRBV9 and TRBJ2-5, with 12 bases matching TRBD1. Sequenced: tumor tissue. This clonotype was obtained from an adult with diffuse large B cell lymphoma. In nucleotides, the CDR3 is TGTGCCAGCAGCGATCGGGACAGGGGGCGGGAGACCCAGTACTTC. Translating it yields CASSDRDRGRETQYF.